Detailed here is one T cell receptor beta chain. What it binds is not known. The sample comes from a study of cytomegalovirus exposure and HLA in healthy donors. Germline CDR1 SGHRS, CDR2 YFSETQ. The ends were cut back, 1 base at V and 3 bases at J, with 7 bases in the middle. The CDR3 runs to 13 residues. The study's findings and limits: V- and J-gene trimming in TCR beta was tied to a missense DCLRE1C variant by an analysis performed later. In a later analysis, the majority of CMV-associated beta chains seemingly showed HLA restriction.

60 Vbeta and 13 Jbeta primers were used in PCR. The assay was immunoSEQ multiplex PCR, and TCRdb's table has in-frame clones only and misses some. This table has roughly 130,000 clones, roughly 8.3% appearing once. This clonotype was obtained from a man between 40 and 49 years old in good health and CMV-seronegative. The V gene is TRBV5-1, the J gene TRBJ2-5, with a weak D call TRBD1 (5 bases). Sample: PBMCs. CDR3 bases: TGCGCCAGCAGCTTGTGGACAAAAGAGACCCAGTACTTC. This translates into CASSLWTKETQYF.